The entry below describes one T cell receptor beta chain. This entry belongs to a study of T cell responses to AZD1222 COVID-19 vaccine. Germline CDR1 and CDR2: LNHDA and SQIVND (reference sequence). This CDR3 spans 17 amino acids. The V segment lost 3 bases and the J segment 5 bases; nucleotides outside the gene matches: 10. Assay used: immunoSEQ multiplex PCR; TCRdb lists only in-frame clones, some missing. Found here are some 140,000 clones, 90% to 95% of them singletons; the top ten hold approximately 1.6%. The TCR sequence derives from an adult in good health. The sequencing here drew on peripheral blood, taken on day 0 of AZD1222 vaccination. The V call is TRBV19, the J call TRBJ2-3; TRBD2 matches 11 bases. CDR3 sequence: CASSISPTSGSRDTQYF. The CDR3 region has the DNA TGTGCCAGTAGTATTTCTCCCACTAGCGGGAGTCGAGATACGCAGTATTTT.